These T cell receptor beta chains were read from a single sample in a study of blood T cell repertoires in COVID-19. This table comes from immunoSEQ multiplex PCR, and its TCRdb copy is limited to in-frame clones, with some not included. The sample has roughly 250,000 clones; 80% to 90% are singletons. Sequenced sample: PBMCs or T cells enriched from blood (not recorded which). The receptors stem from a man aged 45 to 65 who had been exposed to COVID-19. The CDR3 runs from the conserved cysteine through the conserved F or W. A D gene is named only where the DNA matches it firmly. Size is stated for part of the rows, as once, few or many counts, or as a class when the clone is expanded.

V,size,D,J,CDR3,DNA
TRBV6-5,-,TRBD1,TRBJ1-1,CASSYPQDRPGTEAFF,TGTGCCAGCAGTTACCCTCAGGACAGGCCGGGCACTGAAGCTTTCTTT
TRBV11-2,-,-,TRBJ2-1,CASSPDPQGNEQFF,TGTGCCAGCAGCCCAGACCCCCAGGGAAATGAGCAGTTCTTC
TRBV6-2/TRBV6-3,-,-,TRBJ2-3,CASSAVSPSTDTQYF,TGTGCCAGCAGTGCCGTGAGTCCCAGCACAGATACGCAGTATTTT
TRBV10-1,-,TRBD2,TRBJ2-7,CASFLGGVSYEQYF,TGCGCCAGCTTTCTCGGGGGGGTCTCCTACGAGCAGTACTTC
TRBV7-6,-,TRBD1,TRBJ1-5,CASSLGGRGLGQPQHF,TGTGCCAGCAGCTTAGGCGGCAGGGGGCTCGGGCAGCCCCAGCATTTT
TRBV5-1,-,TRBD2,TRBJ2-1,CASRLSGSAWNEQFF,TGCGCCAGCCGACTAAGCGGGAGTGCTTGGAATGAGCAGTTCTTC
TRBV2,once,-,TRBJ1-2,CASSGFTAFGYTF,TGTGCCAGCAGTGGTTTTACCGCGTTTGGCTACACCTTC
TRBV2,-,-,TRBJ1-1,CASSEWAPYTEAFF,TGTGCCAGCAGTGAATGGGCCCCGTACACTGAAGCTTTCTTT
TRBV5-1,-,-,TRBJ1-4,CASSLFRGGNEKLFF,TGCGCCAGCAGCTTGTTTCGAGGAGGGAATGAAAAACTGTTTTTT
TRBV7-2,-,-,TRBJ2-1,CASSPGSDSQFF,TGTGCCAGCAGCCCGGGGTCGGATTCGCAGTTCTTC
TRBV6-5,-,-,TRBJ2-1,CASSYRGIFNEQFF,TGTGCCAGCAGTTACAGGGGGATCTTCAATGAGCAGTTCTTC
TRBV7-9,-,-,TRBJ2-7,CASSRSSYEQYF,TGTGCCAGCAGCCGGAGCTCCTACGAGCAGTACTTC
TRBV6-5,-,TRBD2,TRBJ2-7,CASRLAGGPYEQYF,TGTGCCAGCAGGCTAGCGGGGGGGCCGTACGAGCAGTACTTC
TRBV10-3,-,TRBD1,TRBJ2-5,CAISDRAGTQYF,TGTGCCATCAGCGACAGGGCCGGGACCCAGTACTTC
TRBV9,-,-,TRBJ2-3,CASSLGGGFWPTDTQYF,TGTGCCAGCAGCCTAGGGGGGGGTTTTTGGCCCACAGATACGCAGTATTTT
TRBV18,-,-,TRBJ2-5,CASSQERGETQYF,TGTGCCAGCTCCCAAGAGAGGGGGGAGACCCAGTACTTC
TRBV6-5,-,TRBD2,TRBJ2-1,CASSFLAGGSYNEQFF,TGTGCCAGCAGTTTCCTAGCGGGAGGCTCCTACAATGAGCAGTTCTTC
TRBV7-8,-,-,TRBJ1-5,CASSLMAGQDQPQHF,TGTGCCAGCAGCTTAATGGCAGGTCAAGATCAGCCCCAGCATTTT
TRBV5-1,-,TRBD1,TRBJ1-4,CASSPGQGGEKLFF,TGCGCCAGCAGCCCGGGACAGGGAGGAGAAAAACTGTTTTTT
TRBV4-1,-,-,TRBJ1-4,CASSQPRGRGGEKLFF,TGCGCCAGCAGCCAACCCAGGGGCAGGGGCGGTGAAAAACTGTTTTTT
TRBV4-1,-,TRBD1,TRBJ2-5,CASSHRYVAGTGGLGWTQYF,TGCGCCAGCAGCCACCGATACGTAGCCGGGACAGGGGGTTTAGGGTGGACCCAGTACTTC
TRBV7-2,-,TRBD2,TRBJ2-3,CASSFSGGAEDTQYF,TGTGCCAGCAGTTTTAGCGGGGGGGCCGAAGATACGCAGTATTTT
TRBV18,once,TRBD2,TRBJ2-1,CASSPPSLAGVNEQFF,TGTGCCAGCTCACCACCCAGTCTAGCGGGAGTAAATGAGCAGTTCTTC
TRBV30,-,-,TRBJ1-2,CAWMRTSHGYTF,TGTGCCTGGATGAGGACTTCTCATGGCTACACCTTC
TRBV19,-,TRBD2,TRBJ2-3,CASSIDQRGLEGTDTQYF,TGTGCCAGTAGTATAGATCAGCGGGGACTAGAAGGCACAGATACGCAGTATTTT
TRBV28,-,TRBD1,TRBJ1-6,CASSPGGQIYSPLHF,TGTGCCAGCAGTCCAGGGGGACAAATTTATTCACCCCTCCACTTT
TRBV30,-,-,TRBJ1-5,CAWSSRSNQPQHF,TGTGCCTGGAGTAGTCGGAGCAATCAGCCCCAGCATTTT
TRBV11-2,-,TRBD1,TRBJ2-3,CASTEGTGGTDTQYF,TGTGCCAGCACCGAGGGGACAGGGGGCACAGATACGCAGTATTTT
TRBV7-9,-,-,TRBJ1-5,CASSLRGNQPQHF,TGTGCCAGCAGCTTACGCGGGAATCAGCCCCAGCATTTT
TRBV5-1,few,-,TRBJ1-2,CASSFNQAGSGGYTF,TGCGCCAGCAGCTTCAACCAAGCAGGGTCCGGGGGCTACACCTTC
TRBV5-5,-,TRBD2,TRBJ2-3,CARSLGASGGWETQYF,TGTGCCCGCAGCTTGGGGGCTAGCGGGGGCTGGGAGACGCAGTATTTT
TRBV3-1/TRBV3-2,-,-,TRBJ2-3,CASSLTTDTQYF,TGTGCCAGCAGCCTGACTACAGATACGCAGTATTTT
TRBV5-1,once,TRBD1,TRBJ2-7,CASSPQTTGAEQYF,TGCGCCAGCAGCCCACAAACTACAGGGGCCGAGCAGTACTTC
TRBV11-2,few,-,TRBJ1-2,CASSPDTYHGYTF,TGTGCCAGCAGCCCGGACACTTACCATGGCTACACCTTC
TRBV28,-,-,TRBJ1-2,CASSFLRGAYGYTF,TGTGCCAGCAGTTTCCTCAGGGGAGCCTATGGCTACACCTTC
TRBV2,few,-,TRBJ1-3,CASLSNSGNTIYF,TGTGCCAGTCTGTCTAACTCTGGAAACACCATATATTTT
TRBV11-3,-,-,TRBJ2-5,CASSSRVGDETQYF,TGTGCCAGCAGCTCCCGCGTGGGAGATGAGACCCAGTACTTC
TRBV18,once,-,TRBJ2-5,CASSPVGETQYF,TGTGCCAGCTCACCAGTCGGGGAGACCCAGTACTTC
TRBV27,-,TRBD1,TRBJ2-3,CASRRQGTGTQYF,TGTGCCAGCAGACGACAGGGCACAGGGACGCAGTATTTT
TRBV27,-,-,TRBJ1-6,CASSWGGYNSPLHF,TGTGCCAGCAGCTGGGGGGGGTATAATTCACCCCTCCACTTT
TRBV2,-,-,TRBJ2-7,CASRRDSNPYEQYF,TGTGCCAGCAGGCGGGACAGCAATCCCTACGAGCAGTACTTC
TRBV6-5,-,-,TRBJ1-2,CASSSRGSGVYGYTF,TGTGCCAGCAGTTCCCGCGGGTCGGGCGTCTATGGCTACACCTTC
TRBV10-3,-,TRBD1,TRBJ1-2,CAIRGTLTGGFGYTF,TGTGCCATCAGAGGAACACTGACAGGGGGCTTTGGCTACACCTTC
TRBV5-6,once,-,TRBJ2-1,CASSWGLWGNEQFF,TGTGCCAGCAGCTGGGGCTTGTGGGGCAATGAGCAGTTCTTC
TRBV9,-,-,TRBJ1-2,CASSEQDSRNGGYTF,TGTGCCAGCAGCGAACAAGACAGCCGGAACGGTGGCTACACCTTC
TRBV27,-,-,TRBJ2-5,CASSSRGGETQYF,TGTGCCAGCAGCTCCCGGGGTGGAGAGACCCAGTACTTC
TRBV5-1,-,TRBD1,TRBJ1-2,CASSLTGVYGYTF,TGCGCCAGCAGCTTGACAGGGGTATATGGCTACACCTTC
TRBV5-1,-,-,TRBJ2-5,CASSLTGVGETQYF,TGCGCCAGCAGCTTGACGGGAGTAGGAGAGACCCAGTACTTC
TRBV6-8,-,TRBD1,TRBJ1-6,CASSYSSGTGSFSYNSPLHF,TGTGCCAGCAGTTACTCCTCCGGGACAGGGAGTTTTTCCTATAATTCACCCCTCCACTTT
TRBV27,-,TRBD2,TRBJ2-1,CASRLAGETHNEQFF,TGTGCCAGCAGACTAGCGGGAGAGACCCACAATGAGCAGTTCTTC
TRBV2,-,TRBD2,TRBJ2-5,CASSPLAGEETQYF,TGTGCCAGCAGTCCCCTAGCGGGGGAGGAGACCCAGTACTTC
TRBV11-3,-,-,TRBJ2-1,CASSFERDTQFF,TGTGCCAGCAGCTTCGAACGGGACACTCAGTTCTTC
TRBV3-1/TRBV3-2,-,-,TRBJ2-5,CASSPLAHQSTQYF,TGTGCCAGCAGCCCCTTAGCTCATCAGTCGACCCAGTACTTC